Below, one T cell receptor (beta chain) is given with its context. Its antigen is not identified. This entry comes from a study of beta chain features in type 1 diabetes. Study-wide results and limits: cDNA sequencing could over-represent cells with high TCR expression. For Type 1 diabetes patients, all four CD4+ subsets carried TCRB CDR3s that were moderately but significantly shorter.

CDR3 length equals 15 residues. CDR1 and CDR2 from the germline V gene are MDHEN and SYDVKM. V was pared by 7 bases and J by 2 bases, with 4 bases of the junction left unmatched. Sequencing targeted expressed TCRB transcripts, as all isolated RNA had been reverse transcribed. Sequencing was performed with immunoSEQ multiplex PCR; in TCRdb, only in-frame clones are kept and a portion is missing. The top ten clones hold about 0.02% of a sample with some 700,000 clones, roughly 12% of them seen once. The chain employs TRBV28 and TRBJ2-6; 8 positions match TRBD1. This receptor was taken from a man between 18 and 29 years old with type 1 diabetes. Sequencing was done on a sample of naive CD4+ T cells from blood. The CDR3 DNA is TGTGCCAGCATTGCGGGACAGGCTGGGGCCAACGTCCTGACTTTC. Encoded protein: CASIAGQAGANVLTF.